This T cell receptor (beta chain) emerged from a study of blood T cell repertoires in COVID-19. The method was immunoSEQ multiplex PCR; TCRdb's version includes in-frame clones alone and lacks a portion of them. Of some 270,000 clones in the sample, around nine tenths were seen once. This clone was seen once. The CDR3 consists of 15 residues. CDR1 and CDR2 from the germline V gene are SGDLS and YYNGEE. V was pared by 4 bases and J by 9 bases, with 6 bases of the junction left unmatched. This receptor was obtained from a man aged 35-49 years with active or convalescent COVID-19. Sequencing was carried out using peripheral blood. The rearrangement joins TRBV9 to TRBJ1-6; 11 positions match TRBD1. Here the CDR3 reads CASSPSGTGGSPLHF. CDR3 coding DNA: TGTGCCAGCAGCCCCTCCGGGACAGGGGGTTCACCCCTCCACTTT.